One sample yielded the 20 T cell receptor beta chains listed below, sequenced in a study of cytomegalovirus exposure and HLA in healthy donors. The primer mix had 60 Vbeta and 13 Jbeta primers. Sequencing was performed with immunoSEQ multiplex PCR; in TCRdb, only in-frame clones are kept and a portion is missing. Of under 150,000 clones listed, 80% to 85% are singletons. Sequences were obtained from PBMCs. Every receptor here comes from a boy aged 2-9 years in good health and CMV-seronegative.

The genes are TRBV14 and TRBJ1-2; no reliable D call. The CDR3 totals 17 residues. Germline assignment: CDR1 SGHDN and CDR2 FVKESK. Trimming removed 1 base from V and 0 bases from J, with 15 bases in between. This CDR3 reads CASSQGEVSGSNYGYTF. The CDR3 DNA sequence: TGTGCCAGCAGCCAAGGGGAGGTTTCAGGTTCTAACTATGGCTACACCTTC.

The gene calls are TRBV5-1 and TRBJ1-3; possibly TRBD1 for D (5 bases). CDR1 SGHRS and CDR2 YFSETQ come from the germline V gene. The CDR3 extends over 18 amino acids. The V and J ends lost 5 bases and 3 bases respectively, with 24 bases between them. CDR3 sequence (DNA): TGCGCCAGCAGTAGCGTCACCCCGGGCCCCGGGGGTGGAAACACCATATATTTT. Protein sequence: CASSSVTPGPGGGNTIYF. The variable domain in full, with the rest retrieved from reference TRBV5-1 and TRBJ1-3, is KAGVTQTPRYLIKTRGQQVTLSCSPISGHRSVSWYQQTPGQGLQFLFEYFSETQRNKGNFPGRFSGRQFSNSRSEMNVSTLELGDSALYLCASSSVTPGPGGGNTIYFGEGSWLTVV.

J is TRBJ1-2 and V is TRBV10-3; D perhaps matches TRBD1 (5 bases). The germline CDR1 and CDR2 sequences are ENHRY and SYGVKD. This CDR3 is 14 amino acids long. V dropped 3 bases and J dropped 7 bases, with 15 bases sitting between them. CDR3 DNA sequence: TGTGCCATCAGTGACCAAGGTGGTCAGGGTGGCTACACCTTC. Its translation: CAISDQGGQGGYTF.

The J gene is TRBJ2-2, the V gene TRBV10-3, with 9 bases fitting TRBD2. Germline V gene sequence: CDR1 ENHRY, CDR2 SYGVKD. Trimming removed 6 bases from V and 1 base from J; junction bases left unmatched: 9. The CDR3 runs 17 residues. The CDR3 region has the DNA TGTGCCATCAGAGCCCGGGCTAGCGGGAAGAACACCGGGGAGCTGTTTTTT. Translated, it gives CAIRARASGKNTGELFF.

CDR3 amino acids: CATRTAGNYGYTF. As DNA, the CDR3 is TGTGCCACGCGGACAGCCGGTAACTATGGCTACACCTTC. The V and J genes are TRBV27 and TRBJ1-2, with D tentatively TRBD1 (6 bases). Germline CDR1 reads MNHEY; CDR2 reads SMNVEV (reference sequence). The CDR3 has 13 residues. Deletions cut 10 bases from V and 1 base from J, with 13 bases between.

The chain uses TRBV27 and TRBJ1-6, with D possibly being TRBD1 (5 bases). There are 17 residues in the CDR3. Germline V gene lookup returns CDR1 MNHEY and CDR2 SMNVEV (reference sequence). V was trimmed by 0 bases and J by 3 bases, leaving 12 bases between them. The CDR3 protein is CASSLSKQDYYNSPLHF. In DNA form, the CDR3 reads TGTGCCAGCAGTTTATCGAAACAGGACTACTATAATTCACCCCTCCACTTT.

This CDR3 reads CASSQDILVDRGYGYTF. The CDR3 nucleotides are TGCGCCAGCAGCCAAGATATTTTAGTGGACAGGGGCTATGGCTACACCTTC. The chain couples TRBV4-1 to TRBJ1-2; TRBD1 agrees at 9 bases. Looked up from germline, CDR1 is MGHRA and CDR2 is YSYEKL. This CDR3 region has 17 residues. Trimming removed 0 bases from V and 4 bases from J; junction bases left unmatched: 9.

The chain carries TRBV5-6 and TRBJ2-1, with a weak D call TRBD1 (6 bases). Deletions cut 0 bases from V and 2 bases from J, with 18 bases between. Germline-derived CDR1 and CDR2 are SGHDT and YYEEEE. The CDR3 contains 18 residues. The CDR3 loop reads CASSLAQGLALPYNEQFF. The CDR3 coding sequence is TGTGCCAGCAGCTTGGCACAGGGATTAGCCCTACCCTACAATGAGCAGTTCTTC.

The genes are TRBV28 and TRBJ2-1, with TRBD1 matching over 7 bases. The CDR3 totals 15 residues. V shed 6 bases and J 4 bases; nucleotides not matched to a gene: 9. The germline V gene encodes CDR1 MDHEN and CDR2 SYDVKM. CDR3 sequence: CASSLPGTDYNEQFF. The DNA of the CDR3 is TGTGCCAGCAGCCTTCCTGGGACAGATTACAATGAGCAGTTCTTC.

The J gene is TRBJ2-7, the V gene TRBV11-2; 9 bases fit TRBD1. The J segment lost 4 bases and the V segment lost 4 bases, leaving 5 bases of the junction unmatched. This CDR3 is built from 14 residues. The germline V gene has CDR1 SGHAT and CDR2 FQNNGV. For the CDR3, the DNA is TGTGCCAGCAGCTCCCGGGACAGGGAGTACGAGCAGTACTTC. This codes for CASSSRDREYEQYF.

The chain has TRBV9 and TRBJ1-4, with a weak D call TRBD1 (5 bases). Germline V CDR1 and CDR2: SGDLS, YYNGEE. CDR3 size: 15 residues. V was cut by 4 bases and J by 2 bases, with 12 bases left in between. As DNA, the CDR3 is TGTGCCAGCAGCCAAACAGGACACACTAATGAAAAACTGTTTTTT. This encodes CASSQTGHTNEKLFF. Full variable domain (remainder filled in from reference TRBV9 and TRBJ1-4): DSGVTQTPKHLITATGQRVTLRCSPRSGDLSVYWYQQSLDQGLQFLIQYYNGEERAKGNILERFSAQQFPDLHSELNLSSLELGDSALYFCASSQTGHTNEKLFFGSGTQLSVL.

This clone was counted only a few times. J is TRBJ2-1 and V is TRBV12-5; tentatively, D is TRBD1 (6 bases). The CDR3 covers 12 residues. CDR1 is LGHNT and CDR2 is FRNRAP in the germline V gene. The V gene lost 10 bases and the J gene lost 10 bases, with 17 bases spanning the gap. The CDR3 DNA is TGTGCTAACAGGGTGCCAAGTGGCGAGCAGTTCTTC. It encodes CANRVPSGEQFF.

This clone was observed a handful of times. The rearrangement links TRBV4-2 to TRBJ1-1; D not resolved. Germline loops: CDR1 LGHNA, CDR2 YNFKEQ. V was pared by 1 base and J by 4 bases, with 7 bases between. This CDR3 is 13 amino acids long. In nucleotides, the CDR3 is TGTGCCAGCAGCCAAGTATCAGGCACTGAAGCTTTCTTT. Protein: CASSQVSGTEAFF.

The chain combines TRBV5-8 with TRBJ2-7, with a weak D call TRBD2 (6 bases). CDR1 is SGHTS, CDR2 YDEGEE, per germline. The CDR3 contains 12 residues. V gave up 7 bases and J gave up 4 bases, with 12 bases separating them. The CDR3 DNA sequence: TGTGCCAGCTCGGGGGTGACTTACGAGCAGTACTTC. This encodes CASSGVTYEQYF.

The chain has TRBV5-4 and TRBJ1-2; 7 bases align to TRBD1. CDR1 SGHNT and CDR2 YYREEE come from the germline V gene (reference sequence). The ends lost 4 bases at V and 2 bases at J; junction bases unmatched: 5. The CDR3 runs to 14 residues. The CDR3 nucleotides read TGTGCCAGCAGCCGGGACAGACCCAACTATGGCTACACCTTC. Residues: CASSRDRPNYGYTF.

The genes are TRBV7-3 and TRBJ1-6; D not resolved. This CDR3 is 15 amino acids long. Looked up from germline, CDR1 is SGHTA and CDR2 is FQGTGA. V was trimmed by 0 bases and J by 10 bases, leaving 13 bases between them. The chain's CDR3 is CASSLTGPARSPLHF. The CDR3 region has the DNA TGTGCCAGCAGCTTAACGGGCCCCGCGCGCTCACCCCTCCACTTT.

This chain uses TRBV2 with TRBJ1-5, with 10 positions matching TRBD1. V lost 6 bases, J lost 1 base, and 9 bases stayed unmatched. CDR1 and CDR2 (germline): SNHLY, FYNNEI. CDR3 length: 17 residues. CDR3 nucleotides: TGTGCCAGCAGCCCATGGGACAGGGGATCCAGCAATCAGCCCCAGCATTTT. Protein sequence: CASSPWDRGSSNQPQHF.

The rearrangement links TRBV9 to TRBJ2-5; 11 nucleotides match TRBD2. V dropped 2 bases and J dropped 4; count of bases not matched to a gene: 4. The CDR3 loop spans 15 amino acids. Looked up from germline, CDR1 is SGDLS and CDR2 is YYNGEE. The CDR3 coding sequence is TGTGCCAGCAGCGTGGGTACTAGCGGGGGAGAGACCCAGTACTTC. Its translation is CASSVGTSGGETQYF. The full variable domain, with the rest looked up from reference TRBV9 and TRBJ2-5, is DSGVTQTPKHLITATGQRVTLRCSPRSGDLSVYWYQQSLDQGLQFLIQYYNGEERAKGNILERFSAQQFPDLHSELNLSSLELGDSALYFCASSVGTSGGETQYFGPGTRLLVL.

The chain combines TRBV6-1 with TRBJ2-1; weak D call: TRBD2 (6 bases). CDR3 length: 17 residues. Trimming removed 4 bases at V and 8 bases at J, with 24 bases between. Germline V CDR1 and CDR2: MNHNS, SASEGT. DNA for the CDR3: TGTGCCAGCAGTGTATATCCCGGGACTGGAAGCGTCTATGAGCAGTTCTTC. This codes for CASSVYPGTGSVYEQFF.

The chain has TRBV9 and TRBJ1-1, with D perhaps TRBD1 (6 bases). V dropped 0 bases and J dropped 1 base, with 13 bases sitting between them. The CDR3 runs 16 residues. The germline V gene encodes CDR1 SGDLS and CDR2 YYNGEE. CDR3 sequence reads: CASSVALTGPNTEAFF. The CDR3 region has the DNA TGTGCCAGCAGCGTAGCTCTGACAGGTCCGAACACTGAAGCTTTCTTT.